Following are 17 T cell receptor beta chains from one sample sequenced in a study of CD8 T cells in Susac syndrome. When the RNA was reverse transcribed, random hexamers were used with an input of roughly 0.45 to 1 ug. A single record per CDR3 protein comes from TCRdb applying MiXCR to the immunoSEQ multiplex PCR reads. The data contain some 200,000 distinct CDR3 sequences, approximately 94% of them singletons. Sequenced input: CD4+ T cells from PBMCs. These receptors were obtained from a human donor in good health.

The chain combines TRBV18 with TRBJ1-1; D may be TRBD1 (5 bases). The CDR3 sequence is 14 residues long. V lost 4 bases, J lost 2 bases, and 11 bases lay in between. CDR1 and CDR2 (germline): KGHSH, LQKENI. CDR3 loop: CASSRDSTNTEAFF. The CDR3 bases are TGTGCCAGCTCACGAGACAGCACCAACACTGAAGCTTTCTTT.

As DNA, the CDR3 is TGTGCCAGCAGCCTCAGCGGGGTCAACACCGGGGAGCTGTTTTTT. This sequence encodes CASSLSGVNTGELFF. The chain carries TRBV7-2 and TRBJ2-2; 7 bases fit TRBD2. Germline CDR1 reads SGHTA; CDR2 reads FQGNSA. Trimming cost V 5 bases and J 2 bases; bases outside gene matches: 5. CDR3 length equals 15 residues.

The gene calls are TRBV6-2 or TRBV6-3 and TRBJ2-7; D remains ambiguous. Germline loops: CDR1 MNHEY, CDR2 SVGEGT. The CDR3 runs to 12 residues. The V gene lost 6 bases and the J gene lost 4 bases, with 10 bases spanning the gap. The CDR3 sequence is CASRTLRYEQYF. DNA for the CDR3: TGTGCCAGCAGAACCCTCAGATACGAGCAGTACTTC.

V and J are TRBV2 and TRBJ2-3; 10 bases map to TRBD2. There are 16 residues in the CDR3. V gave up 4 bases and J gave up 2 bases; unmatched junction bases: 6. Germline values: CDR1 SNHLY, CDR2 FYNNEI. The CDR3 here is CASSGGLAPLTDTQYF. DNA of the CDR3: TGTGCCAGCAGTGGGGGACTAGCGCCGCTCACAGATACGCAGTATTTT.

This chain links TRBV29-1 with TRBJ2-7, with 10 positions matching TRBD1. The CDR3 is 13 amino acids. V trimming: 5 bases; J trimming: 2 bases; junction bases outside the gene matches: 3. Per germline, CDR1 SQVTM and CDR2 ANQGSEA. The CDR3 sequence is CSVTGTGAYEQYF. Here the CDR3 DNA reads TGCAGCGTTACCGGGACAGGGGCCTACGAGCAGTACTTC.

The CDR3 bases are TGTGCCAGCAGCCAAGAGTTCCCCTACAATGAGCAGTTCTTC. Translating gives CASSQEFPYNEQFF. V is TRBV3-1 and J is TRBJ2-1; D is unclear. The germline V and J ends were trimmed by 0 bases and 2 bases, with 5 bases remaining between them. The CDR3 totals 14 residues. Germline-derived CDR1 and CDR2 are LGHDT and YNNKEL (reference sequence).

This sequence joins TRBV30 and TRBJ1-2; the match to TRBD1 covers 7 bases. V gave up 0 bases and J gave up 6 bases; unmatched junction bases: 13. Germline CDR1 reads GTSNPN; CDR2 reads SVGIG (reference sequence). The CDR3 covers 16 residues. The CDR3 spells CAWSVRHRGSANGYTF. CDR3 DNA sequence: TGTGCCTGGAGTGTACGGCACAGGGGAAGCGCCAATGGCTACACCTTC.

The J gene is TRBJ2-1, the V gene TRBV5-1; D is possibly TRBD1 or TRBD2 (6 bases each). Trimming removed 4 bases at V and 3 bases at J, with 14 bases between. The CDR3 covers 15 residues. The V gene's germline CDR1 is SGHRS and CDR2 YFSETQ. The CDR3 DNA follows: TGCGCCAGCAGCCCCGGGGGCGGGGTCTACAATGAGCAGTTCTTC. It encodes CASSPGGGVYNEQFF.

The chain is built from TRBV28 and TRBJ2-5, with D perhaps assigned TRBD1 or TRBD2 (6 bases each). The ends were cut back, 6 bases at V and 4 bases at J, with 24 bases in the middle. This CDR3 has 17 amino acids. The germline V gene has CDR1 MDHEN and CDR2 SYDVKM. CDR3 region: CASSGNRAVRGLETQYF. The CDR3 DNA sequence: TGTGCCAGCAGCGGGAACAGGGCGGTTCGGGGGCTAGAGACCCAGTACTTC.

V and J are TRBV3-1 and TRBJ2-5, with 8 bases that match TRBD2. Germline V gives CDR1 LGHDT, CDR2 YNNKEL (reference sequence). The length of the CDR3 is 17 residues. Germline trimming cut 0 bases from V and 4 bases from J; bases unmatched to any gene: 10. The CDR3 DNA follows: TGTGCCAGCAGCCAAGATAGCAGCGGGAGAAGGGGAGAGACCCAGTACTTC. Translation: CASSQDSSGRRGETQYF.

The chain joins TRBV7-8 to TRBJ2-7; D is perhaps TRBD1 or TRBD2 (5 bases each). With 1 base removed from V and 4 bases from J, the gap between germline ends came to 20 bases. This CDR3 region has 17 residues. Germline V gene lookup returns CDR1 SGHVS and CDR2 FQNEAQ. The CDR3 is CASSLDRLGASRYEQYF. DNA for the CDR3: TGTGCCAGCAGCTTAGACCGCCTAGGGGCTAGCAGGTACGAGCAGTACTTC.

This rearrangement joins TRBV5-6 to TRBJ2-7, with TRBD2 matching 8 bases. Germline CDR1 and CDR2: SGHDT and YYEEEE. The CDR3 sequence is 15 residues long. After removal of 4 bases from V and 0 bases from J, the junction contained 6 bases not matched to a gene. CDR3 nucleotide sequence: TGTGCCAGCAGCCTCCCGGGGGGGCTCTCCTACGAGCAGTACTTC. This codes for CASSLPGGLSYEQYF.

The V gene is TRBV4-1, the J gene TRBJ1-1; 7 bases agree with TRBD1. Trimming at V came to 1 base and at J to 1 base, leaving 0 bases not matched to a gene. Per germline, CDR1 MGHRA and CDR2 YSYEKL. This CDR3 contains 14 residues. In nucleotides, the CDR3 is TGCGCCAGCAGCCAAGGGGACAGGAACACTGAAGCTTTCTTT. It is translated as CASSQGDRNTEAFF.

V is TRBV18 and J is TRBJ1-1, with TRBD1 identical over 8 bases. Germline values: CDR1 KGHSH, CDR2 LQKENI. After removal of 2 bases from V and 6 bases from J, the junction contained 5 bases not matched to a gene. CDR3 length: 14 amino acids. CDR3 amino acids: CASSPTGGESEAFF. The CDR3 coding sequence is TGTGCCAGCTCACCAACAGGGGGGGAATCTGAAGCTTTCTTT.

The chain employs TRBV7-2 and TRBJ2-5; D tentatively reads TRBD1 or TRBD2 (5 bases each). Trimming left V 5 bases short and J 5 bases short, with 12 bases between. Germline assignment: CDR1 SGHTA and CDR2 FQGNSA. This CDR3 is 13 amino acids long. Here the CDR3 DNA reads TGTGCCAGCAGCCTAACTTGGGGGGAGACCCAGTACTTC. This gives the protein CASSLTWGETQYF.

The chain links TRBV20-1 to TRBJ2-5, with no clear D. The CDR3 is 12 residues long. The V end lost 0 bases, the J end lost 0 bases, and 2 bases lay between the germline ends. Germline V gives CDR1 DFQATT, CDR2 SNEGSKA (reference sequence). CDR3: CSARDHQETQYF. In DNA form, the CDR3 reads TGCAGTGCTAGAGACCACCAAGAGACCCAGTACTTC.

This clonotype appeared once. The chain is built from TRBV4-3 and TRBJ2-5; 7 bases are shared with TRBD2. Germline assignment: CDR1 LGHNA and CDR2 YSLEER. CDR3 length equals 15 residues. The trim removed 0 bases at V and 5 bases at J, leaving 6 bases unmatched. This chain's CDR3 is CASSQDQAGGETQYF. The CDR3 DNA reads as TGCGCCAGCAGCCAAGATCAGGCCGGGGGGGAGACCCAGTACTTC.